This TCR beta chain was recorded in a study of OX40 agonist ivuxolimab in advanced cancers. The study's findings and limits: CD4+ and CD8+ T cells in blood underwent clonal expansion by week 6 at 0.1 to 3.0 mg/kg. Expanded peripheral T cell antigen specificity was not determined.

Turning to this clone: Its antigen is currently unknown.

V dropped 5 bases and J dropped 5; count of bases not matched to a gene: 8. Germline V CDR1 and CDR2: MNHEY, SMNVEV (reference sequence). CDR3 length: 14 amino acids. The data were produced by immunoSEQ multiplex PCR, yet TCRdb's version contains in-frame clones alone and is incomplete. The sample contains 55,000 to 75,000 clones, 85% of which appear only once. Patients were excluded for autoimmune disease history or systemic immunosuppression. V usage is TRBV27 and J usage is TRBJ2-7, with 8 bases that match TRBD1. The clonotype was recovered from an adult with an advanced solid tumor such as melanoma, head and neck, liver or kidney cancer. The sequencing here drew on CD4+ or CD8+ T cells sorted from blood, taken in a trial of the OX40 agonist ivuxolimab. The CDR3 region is CASSPRQGLDEQYF. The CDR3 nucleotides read TGTGCCAGCAGTCCTCGACAGGGGCTAGACGAGCAGTACTTC.